The T cell receptor (beta chain) under discussion was sequenced for a study of blood T cell repertoires in COVID-19 (TCRdb year 2020). The study in broad terms: Collaborator samples came from the United States, Italy and Spain and covered acute and convalescent phases of COVID-19. The sample metadata nearly always contained a de-identified subject ID, COVID-19 status, age in years and sex. Samples came from the ongoing ImmuneRACE study (first 160 participants) plus 1,254 subjects from 6 global collaborators. The prospective study material was composed of cDNA or gDNA derived from T cells, B-cell-depleted T cells, or PBMCs. The repertoires were released in a freely available public database intended as a resource for research on the immune response to SARS-CoV-2. Deeply sampled blood TCRbeta repertoires from subjects exposed to, actively infected with, or recovered from COVID-19 were included in the dataset. Where available, HLA class I and class II types were taken from metadata supplied by the sample provider and were not determined by assay-based typing. What the research found in general, with its limitations: The amount of clinical and demographic metadata varied by source and participant and was provided uncurated.

Comments on this clone: Its recognized antigen is unknown. No clone much larger than this one lies a single base away; base qualities are absent.

Per the germline V gene, SGDLS is the CDR1 and YYNGEE is the CDR2. Trimming takes 5 bases from V and 8 bases from J, and the germline ends sit 13 bases apart. The cysteine opens and the phenylalanine closes a CDR3 of 13 amino acids. The only DNA kept is the CDR3, 39 bases in frame from the first base. TCRbeta CDR3 regions were amplified from genomic DNA using the immunoSEQ Assay, a bias-controlled multiplex PCR. On the study's bioinformatics: The number of nucleated cells in each sample was estimated by amplification of reference gene primers within the assay. Sequence reads were collapsed and filtered to measure the absolute abundance of every unique TCRbeta CDR3 rearrangement. For each sample, productive Simpson clonality was calculated by taking the square root of Simpson's diversity index across productive rearrangements. Not all clones reach the TCRdb copy of this immuneACCESS table, which keeps in-frame sequences only. Checked studies attribute under half of the gap to unresolved V genes and leave the rest unexplained. The V and J calls and clone size are taken from that table; D and trimming were inferred from the DNA. This sample has 190,000 or so clones in its table, and around nine tenths of those were observed once. The top ten hold about 6.2% of the sample.

Another Seattle source contributed samples from volunteer blood donors who had recovered from COVID-19. Collaborating institutions collected whole blood in K2EDTA tubes following their own protocols. Collaborator samples were shipped for TCRbeta analysis as frozen whole blood, isolated PBMCs, or DNA extracted from either sample type. The rearranged chain carries TRBV9 and TRBJ2-2, and possibly TRBD1, on 6 matching bases. Sequences were obtained from peripheral blood. The clonotype was recovered from a man aged 60 to 75 who had recovered from COVID-19. The CDR3 has the sequence CASRYRDEGELFF. In nucleotides, the sequence is TGTGCCAGCAGGTACAGGGACGAGGGGGAGCTGTTTTTT.